This T cell receptor (beta chain) was captured by sequencing in a study of PD-1 blockade in classical Hodgkin lymphoma. Points on this clone: Antigen specificity is unknown.

The time point denotes: cycle 4 day 1 (C4D1), after less than 7 weeks of nivolumab. No patient escaped relapse after autologous stem cell transplantation, and brentuximab vedotin exposure varied. Clones were read by immunoSEQ multiplex PCR, and TCRdb kept only the in-frame ones, dropping some. The sample has about 50,000 clones; 90% are singletons. Germline V gene lookup returns CDR1 SGHVS and CDR2 FQNEAQ. The trim removed 4 bases at V and 7 bases at J, leaving 16 bases unmatched. There are 18 residues in the CDR3. General study results and limits: CD4+ TCR diversity climbed significantly by C4D1, unlike CD8+ TCR diversity. Baseline diversity was lower in partial responders and progressors than complete responders.

This chain links TRBV7-8 with TRBJ2-2; TRBD2 agrees at 9 bases. Sequenced material: peripheral blood mononuclear cells (PBMCs), taken before the fourth cycle of nivolumab. The sequence derives from a human donor with classical Hodgkin lymphoma. The CDR3: CASSSKTSGAWVGGELFF. The CDR3 DNA follows: TGTGCCAGCAGCTCCAAGACTAGCGGCGCTTGGGTGGGCGGGGAGCTGTTTTTT.